The sample holds a few counts of the clone carrying this T cell receptor beta chain. The data were obtained in a study of blood T cell repertoires in COVID-19. Study-level background: The cDNA or gDNA used as material had been derived from T cells, B-cell-depleted T cells, or PBMCs.

Methods used by the authors: Using reference gene primer amplification, nucleated cell counts were estimated. TCRdb keeps only in-frame clones here, not all; method: immunoSEQ multiplex PCR. V and J calls plus clone size are reproduced from that table; the DNA served to infer D and trimming. The sample yields 200,000 to 250,000 clones, approximately 85% seen once. The source material was peripheral blood. This TCR was recovered from a man between 45 and 60 years old who had recovered from COVID-19.

DNA for the CDR3: TGTGCCAGCAGTCCCCTGACAACTAGCACAGATACGCAGTATTTT. Translation gives CASSPLTTSTDTQYF. The rearrangement links TRBV6-5 to TRBJ2-3; no firm D call. There are 15 residues in the CDR3. V lost 5 bases and J 0 bases, leaving 12 bases between the germline ends. Germline loops: CDR1 MNHEY, CDR2 SVGAGI.